This TCR beta chain appears in the sequencing data of a study of cytomegalovirus exposure and HLA in healthy donors. Study-level results: Later analysis placed DRB1 highest and HLA-C lowest in TCR association rates, which differed by HLA locus. In a later analysis, a missense DCLRE1C variant was linked to TCR beta V- and J-gene trimming.

This clone has only one observation. Its matching antigen is unknown. PCR used 60 Vbeta primers and 13 Jbeta primers. The assay was immunoSEQ multiplex PCR, and TCRdb's table has in-frame clones only and misses some. The sample holds fewer than 150,000 clones; approximately 80% are singletons and the top ten take around 1.2%. Trimming left V 3 bases short and J 2 bases short, with 11 bases between. The CDR3 extends over 15 amino acids. Germline-derived CDR1 and CDR2 are LNHDA and SQIVND (reference sequence). The sample consisted of PBMCs. The receptor comes from a man in his fifties or sixties in good health and CMV-seronegative. The chain combines TRBV19 with TRBJ1-5; D is unresolved. The CDR3 DNA follows: TGTGCCAGTAGTATTTCCCGCGGTCGCAATCAGCCCCAGCATTTT. Its translation: CASSISRGRNQPQHF.